A single sample is the source of the 23 T cell receptor beta chains below, sequenced in a study of early stage breast cancer tumors. Sequencing was performed with immunoSEQ multiplex PCR; in TCRdb, only in-frame clones are kept and a portion is missing. The table records tens of thousands of clones, roughly four fifths of them present only once. Material for sequencing was blood. Receptors originate from a person between 35 and 49 years old with breast cancer.

The chain links TRBV29-1 to TRBJ1-2, with D maybe TRBD1 (5 bases). CDR1 and CDR2 from the germline V gene are SQVTM and ANQGSEA. This CDR3 comprises 12 residues. V lost 6 bases to trimming and J lost 4 bases, with 12 bases between them. The CDR3 DNA reads TGCAGCGTCTCGGGGGGGTCCTATGGCTACACCTTC. Its protein is CSVSGGSYGYTF. Combining the CDR3 with reference TRBV29-1 and TRBJ1-2 gives the whole variable domain SAVISQKPSRDICQRGTSLTIQCQVDSQVTMMFWYRQQPGQSLTLIATANQGSEATYESGFVIDKFPISRPNLTFSTLTVSNMSPEDSSIYLCSVSGGSYGYTFGSGTRLTVV.

The V and J genes are TRBV7-2 and TRBJ2-1, with TRBD2 matching 7 bases. J gave up 4 bases and V 6 bases, and 9 bases lay outside the gene matches. Germline CDR1 is SGHTA and CDR2 is FQGNSA. CDR3 length: 15 residues. This chain's CDR3 is CASRGAGSIYNEQFF. The CDR3 DNA reads as TGTGCCAGCAGGGGAGCGGGGTCGATTTACAATGAGCAGTTCTTC.

The chain has TRBV19 and TRBJ2-5; 11 nucleotides line up with TRBD1. Unmatched junction bases numbered 7, after V lost 8 bases and J lost 5 bases. The CDR3 totals 14 residues. Germline V gene sequence: CDR1 LNHDA, CDR2 SQIVND (reference sequence). The CDR3 reads CASGRTGGGETQYF. The CDR3 nucleotides read TGTGCCAGTGGACGGACAGGGGGCGGGGAGACCCAGTACTTC.

V gene TRBV19 combines with J gene TRBJ1-4, with 9 nucleotides matching TRBD1. Germline CDR1 reads LNHDA; CDR2 reads SQIVND (reference sequence). There are 15 residues in the CDR3. The junction had 4 bases not matched to a gene; V was cut back by 5 bases and J by 3 bases. The CDR3 loop is CASSLGTGSNEKLFF. For the CDR3, the DNA is TGTGCCAGTAGTCTGGGGACAGGGTCTAATGAAAAACTGTTTTTT. Looking up the rest from reference TRBV19 and TRBJ1-4 gives the full variable domain: DGGITQSPKYLFRKEGQNVTLSCEQNLNHDAMYWYRQDPGQGLRLIYYSQIVNDFQKGDIAEGYSVSREKKESFPLTVTSAQKNPTAFYLCASSLGTGSNEKLFFGSGTQLSVL.

The chain links TRBV7-2 to TRBJ1-5, with TRBD1 matching 7 bases. This CDR3 has 15 amino acids. The trim removed 5 bases at V and 0 bases at J, leaving 4 bases unmatched. The germline gives CDR1 SGHTA, CDR2 FQGNSA. The CDR3 DNA is TGTGCCAGCAGCCCGACAGGGTATAGCAATCAGCCCCAGCATTTT. Protein: CASSPTGYSNQPQHF.

This chain links TRBV7-8 with TRBJ1-3; D remains unclear. This CDR3 has 14 amino acids. V gave up 4 bases and J gave up 7 bases, with 14 bases separating them. The germline gives CDR1 SGHVS, CDR2 FQNEAQ. The chain's CDR3 is CASSSRTRINTIYF. The CDR3 nucleotides read TGTGCCAGCAGCTCCCGGACCAGAATCAACACCATATATTTT.

The genes are TRBV11-1 and TRBJ2-5; 8 bases map to TRBD1. J gave up 5 bases and V 6 bases, and 8 bases lay outside the gene matches. Germline assignment: CDR1 SGHAT and CDR2 FQDESV (reference sequence). The CDR3 runs 14 residues. The CDR3 loop is CASSTRTGKETQYF. For the CDR3, the DNA is TGTGCCAGCAGTACTAGGACAGGGAAGGAGACCCAGTACTTC.

The V call is TRBV19, the J call TRBJ2-7, with 7 nucleotides matching TRBD1. Germline V CDR1 and CDR2: LNHDA, SQIVND (reference sequence). Trimming cost V 4 bases and J 0 bases; bases outside gene matches: 9. The CDR3 totals 16 residues. The CDR3 region is CASSNRQGIYSYEQYF. CDR3 nucleotides: TGTGCCAGTAGTAACAGACAGGGCATATACTCCTACGAGCAGTACTTC.

This CDR3 reads CASRAEGYGYTF. The CDR3, as DNA: TGTGCCAGCAGAGCTGAAGGGTATGGCTACACCTTC. This chain connects TRBV6-6 to TRBJ1-2; D gene unclear. CDR1 is MNHNY, CDR2 SVGAGI, per germline (reference sequence). The CDR3 length is 12 residues. V was clipped by 6 bases and J by 5 bases, with 10 bases between them.

The J gene is TRBJ2-1, the V gene TRBV11-2; 9 bases align to TRBD2. The V gene end was trimmed by 1 base and the J gene end by 5 bases; junction bases not matched to a gene: 6. The CDR3 runs 16 residues. Germline assignment: CDR1 SGHAT and CDR2 FQNNGV. DNA for the CDR3: TGTGCCAGCAGCTTAGTTCTAGCGGGACTAGACAATGAGCAGTTCTTC. Amino acids: CASSLVLAGLDNEQFF.

The CDR3 nucleotides are TGTGCCAGTAGTAAACTAGAGGTCACCGGGGAGCTGTTTTTT. It yields the protein CASSKLEVTGELFF. The V and J genes are TRBV19 and TRBJ2-2; weak D call: TRBD2 (5 bases). In germline, CDR1 is LNHDA, CDR2 SQIVND (reference sequence). Trimming pared 4 bases from V and 4 bases from J, leaving 10 bases between. This CDR3 is built from 14 residues.

This clone appeared a few times. The chain joins TRBV18 to TRBJ2-7; D remains ambiguous. The V end was cut by 2 bases, the J end by 4 bases, with 9 bases between. This CDR3 is 13 amino acids long. CDR1 and CDR2 (germline): KGHSH, LQKENI. This chain's CDR3 is CASSPYDSYEQYF. CDR3 nucleotides: TGTGCCAGCTCACCATATGACTCATACGAGCAGTACTTC.

This clone was counted between two and nine times. This sequence joins TRBV5-6 and TRBJ2-1, with no clear D. CDR1 is SGHDT, CDR2 YYEEEE, per germline. The CDR3 consists of 12 residues. The V end lost 0 bases, the J end lost 7 bases, and 5 bases lay between the germline ends. The CDR3 coding sequence is TGTGCCAGCAGCTTGGCTGTGAATGAGCAGTTCTTC. Translation gives CASSLAVNEQFF.

The gene calls are TRBV7-8 and TRBJ1-4; 8 bases map to TRBD1. In germline, CDR1 is SGHVS, CDR2 FQNEAQ. The CDR3 runs 16 residues. V lost 5 bases to trimming and J lost 3 bases; unmatched junction nucleotides: 8. Written as DNA, the CDR3 is TGTGCCAGCAGCCCGGACAGGGTGGCACCTAATGAAAAACTGTTTTTT. Protein product: CASSPDRVAPNEKLFF. The full variable domain, completed using reference TRBV7-8 and TRBJ1-4, is GAGVSQSPRYKVAKRGQDVALRCDPISGHVSLFWYQQALGQGPEFLTYFQNEAQLDKSGLPSDRFFAERPEGSVSTLKIQRTQQEDSAVYLCASSPDRVAPNEKLFFGSGTQLSVL.

There are a few counts of this clone. The rearrangement uses TRBV19 and TRBJ1-2; a weak D match, TRBD1 (5 bases). Germline V gene lookup returns CDR1 LNHDA and CDR2 SQIVND (reference sequence). CDR3 size: 12 residues. Between the trimmed V and J ends, which lost 6 bases and 3 bases, there was a span of 8 bases. CDR3 in amino acids: CASSGGDYGYTF. The CDR3, as DNA: TGTGCCAGTAGCGGAGGGGACTATGGCTACACCTTC.

The chain recombines TRBV6-6 with TRBJ2-2; no firm D call. Trimming took off 6 bases at V and 3 bases at J, with 11 bases between the two ends. Germline V gene lookup returns CDR1 MNHNY and CDR2 SVGAGI (reference sequence). CDR3 length equals 14 residues. CDR3 sequence (DNA): TGTGCCAGCAGCGTAGAAGGTTACACCGGGGAGCTGTTTTTT. Translated, it gives CASSVEGYTGELFF.

This chain joins TRBV10-3 and TRBJ2-3; D perhaps matches TRBD2 (6 bases). Trimming stripped 11 bases from V and 1 base from J, with 16 bases between. This CDR3 region has 14 residues. The germline V gene encodes CDR1 ENHRY and CDR2 SYGVKD. Here the CDR3 DNA reads TGTGCCTCGACCGCGGGGATCCGCACAGATACGCAGTATTTT. Translating it yields CASTAGIRTDTQYF.

This clone was seen a few times. The chain couples TRBV7-2 to TRBJ2-3, with unresolved D. V dropped 1 base and J dropped 4 bases, with 9 bases sitting between them. Per the germline V gene, CDR1 is SGHTA and CDR2 is FQGNSA. The CDR3 totals 14 residues. Here the CDR3 DNA reads TGTGCCAGCAGCTTAGTTTCGGCCCCAGATACGCAGTATTTT. Its protein product is CASSLVSAPDTQYF.

This rearrangement joins TRBV7-9 to TRBJ2-1, with 9 bases fitting TRBD1. Germline assignment: CDR1 SEHNR and CDR2 FQNEAQ (reference sequence). J was trimmed by 7 bases and V by 0 bases; bases with no gene match: 7. CDR3 length equals 16 residues. In DNA, the CDR3 is TGTGCCAGCAGCTTAGCGACGACAGGGGGATGGAATGAGCAGTTCTTC. It encodes CASSLATTGGWNEQFF.

CDR3 in amino acids: CASSHTLTGTSGPLSTDTQYF. The CDR3 DNA sequence: TGTGCCAGCTCCCACACCCTGACAGGGACATCTGGTCCCCTTAGCACAGATACGCAGTATTTT. The J gene is TRBJ2-3, the V gene TRBV18; 7 bases align to TRBD1. Germline CDR1 KGHSH, CDR2 LQKENI. This CDR3 contains 21 residues. Trimming removed 6 bases from V and 0 bases from J; junction bases left unmatched: 24.

The chain couples TRBV28 to TRBJ2-3; TRBD1 or TRBD2 may be the D gene (5 bases each). Germline V gives CDR1 MDHEN, CDR2 SYDVKM. Deletions cut 5 bases from V and 4 bases from J, with 13 bases between. CDR3 length: 14 residues. CDR3 loop: CASSRGGSADTQYF. The CDR3 nucleotides are TGTGCCAGCAGTAGGGGTGGGAGCGCAGATACGCAGTATTTT.

The genes are TRBV5-1 and TRBJ2-5; the D gene is possibly TRBD1 (6 bases). CDR3 length: 16 amino acids. Trimming took off 4 bases at V and 5 bases at J, with 21 bases between the two ends. CDR1 and CDR2 (germline): SGHRS, YFSETQ. The chain's CDR3 is CASSNGQNPLGETQYF. The CDR3 DNA reads TGCGCCAGCAGCAACGGACAGAACCCACTGGGGGAGACCCAGTACTTC.

This rearrangement joins TRBV7-2 to TRBJ2-7; D is possibly TRBD2 (6 bases). CDR3 length equals 13 residues. CDR1 is SGHTA, CDR2 FQGNSA, per germline. Trimming pared 11 bases from V and 5 bases from J, leaving 19 bases between. DNA for the CDR3: TGTGCCGTTATCGGGCGGGATACGAACGAGCAGTACTTC. Translating it yields CAVIGRDTNEQYF.